This T cell receptor beta chain stems from a study of neurological immune-mediated disorders (dated by TCRdb to the late 2010s). Study-wide context: Peripheral blood TCR-beta repertoires from HTLV-I-associated myelopathy (HAM/TSP) patients, multiple sclerosis patients and healthy controls were compared by UMI-based sequencing. The approximately 110 TCR-beta libraries included longitudinal samples, technical triplicates and paired sorted CD4+ and CD8+ T-cell subsets alongside PBMC samples. The cohort comprised about 71 subjects: some 15 HAM/TSP patients, 34 multiple sclerosis patients and approximately 20 healthy controls. General study outcomes and caveats: Across subjects, expanded clones never shared an identical CDR3 amino acid sequence, which suggests that the TCR-beta repertoires in every group were private. TCR clonal expansion was highest in HAM/TSP patients and lowest in MS patients, with MS patients falling below even healthy controls.

About this clonotype: Its antigen specificity is not known. It has no much larger one-base neighbor in the sample; base qualities were not kept.

The healthy controls were volunteers from a blood bank in Maryland, USA. Libraries from unsorted PBMCs were made from 2 million PBMCs kept in RNAlater at -80 degrees C until RNA extraction. Peripheral blood was subjected to Ficoll-Hypaque density gradient centrifugation to isolate PBMCs, which were then cryopreserved in liquid nitrogen. To synthesize cDNA, template-switch 5'RACE was performed with a primer carrying a 10-nucleotide random unique molecular identifier so that each TCR transcript was tagged. Each sequencing run produced over 160 million TCR-beta sequences covering 15-18 subjects. The RNeasy kit was used to extract total RNA. Using the KAPA Real-time Library Amplification kit, TCR-beta VDJ regions were amplified with primers for the TCR constant region and the 5'RACE anchor. Sample indexes and Illumina adaptors were added in a first PCR, after which library yield was increased in a second PCR. After Ampure bead purification, the TCR product of roughly 650 bp was size-selected on a 2% E-gel SizeSelection system. Before pooling, libraries had their quality checked on a Bioanalyzer, their concentration measured with Qubit, and their quantity determined with the Kapa Library Quantification kit. An Illumina HiSeq 2500 was used to sequence the libraries paired-end at 2 x 150 bp. To increase sequence diversity, roughly 23-30% phiX was spiked into each library pool. The study's own analysis went as follows. Quality-filtered reads were processed with the UMI-based MiGEC pipeline, which removed over 75% of raw TCR sequences during error correction. VDJ genes were aligned to IMGT germline references, and clonotypes were defined by unique CDR3 amino acid sequence plus V-J genes. VDJtools evaluated clonal expansion, Shannon diversity and CDR3 relatedness (CalcPairwiseDistances, ClusterSamples); CLCbio workbench built phylogenetic trees. A clone was classed as expanded if it had 8 or more unique UMIs, a cutoff based on coefficient-of-variation modelling across technical triplicates. Through fastp at Q25 and MiXCR, TCRdb rebuilt clones from the public reads, retaining in-frame beta chains. Each entry merges the rows of one CDR3 protein and shows their most common DNA and genes. The V and J calls reflect TCRdb's pipeline rather than the authors' work. The sample has roughly 80,000 distinct CDR3 sequences on record, roughly 18% of them singletons. Of the sample, 15% falls within the top ten clones.

V is cut by 5 bases and J by 1 base, and the space between the germline ends is 11 bases. CDR1 and CDR2 are drawn from the germline V gene: SGHDN, FVKESK. The CDR3 goes from the cysteine to the phenylalanine over 14 residues. Of all the DNA, just the CDR3 is kept, 42 bases in frame from base 1. The rearrangement combines TRBV14 with TRBJ1-1, with TRBD1 perhaps the D gene, on 5 matching bases. This sequence was found in a woman aged 40 to 50 in good health. Sequences were obtained from PBMCs. In nucleotide form, the sequence is TGTGCCAGCAGCTACCTGGGACGGAACACTGAAGCTTTCTTT. Its translation is CASSYLGRNTEAFF.